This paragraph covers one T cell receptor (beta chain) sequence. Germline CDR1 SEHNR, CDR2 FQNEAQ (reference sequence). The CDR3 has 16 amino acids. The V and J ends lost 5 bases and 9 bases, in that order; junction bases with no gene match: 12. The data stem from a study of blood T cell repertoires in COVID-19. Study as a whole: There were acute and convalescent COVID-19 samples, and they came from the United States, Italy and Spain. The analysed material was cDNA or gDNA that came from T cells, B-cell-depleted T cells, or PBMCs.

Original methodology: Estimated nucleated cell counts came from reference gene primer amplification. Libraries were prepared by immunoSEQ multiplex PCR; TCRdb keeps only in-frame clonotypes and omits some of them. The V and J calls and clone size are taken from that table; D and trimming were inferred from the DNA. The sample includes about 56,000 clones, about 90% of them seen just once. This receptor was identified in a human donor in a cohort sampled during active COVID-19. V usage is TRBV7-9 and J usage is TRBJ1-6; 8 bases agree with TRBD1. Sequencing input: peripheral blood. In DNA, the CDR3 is TGTGCCAGCAGCGAAGGACAGGGCCGAACGGGTTCACCCCTCCACTTT. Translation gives CASSEGQGRTGSPLHF.